The 6 T cell receptor beta chains listed next were all sequenced from one sample in a study of vaccination and CD4 T cells after COVID-19. An Oncomine TCR Beta short-read assay was used to sequence the DNA from cultured CD4+ T cells. TCRdb recomputed calls from the PCR reads with MiXCR, one row per CDR3 protein. Of about 16,000 distinct CDR3 sequences detected, approximately 50% appear once; the ten largest clones hold over 9.5%. This sample's treatment: roughly 10-day PBMC culture with coronavirus spike peptide pools or control peptides (ViraFEST assay). Antigen specificity for these receptors is unknown. The sequenced sample was CD4+ T cells from blood, cultured in vitro. These receptors originate from a human donor who had recovered from COVID-19.

The genes are TRBV2 and TRBJ2-1; D is ambiguous. The CDR3 has 15 residues. V was pared by 6 bases and J by 2 bases, with 14 bases between. The germline CDR1 and CDR2 sequences are SNHLY and FYNNEI. CDR3 DNA: TGTGCCAGCAGCGTCTTGGGGAATCCCTACAATGAGCAGTTCTTC. Translation gives CASSVLGNPYNEQFF.

The rearrangement joins TRBV7-2 to TRBJ2-3; D gene unclear. Germline V gene data show CDR1 as SGHTA and CDR2 as FQGNSA. This CDR3 is 12 amino acids long. The ends were cut back, 5 bases at V and 6 bases at J, with 9 bases in the middle. CDR3 residues: CASSPSRDTQYF. Here the CDR3 DNA reads TGTGCCAGCAGCCCGAGCCGGGATACGCAGTATTTT.

Sample share makes this clonotype medium-sized (0.01 to 0.1%). V and J are TRBV20-1 and TRBJ2-7, with 9 bases fitting TRBD1. Germline CDR1 is DFQATT and CDR2 is SNEGSKA (reference sequence). Trimming at V came to 4 bases and at J to 7 bases, leaving 11 bases not matched to a gene. CDR3 length equals 14 residues. The CDR3 DNA reads TGCAGTGCTATACCGGGACAGGGTTCTTGGGAGCAGTACTTC. This codes for CSAIPGQGSWEQYF.

In this sample, this clonotype turned up once. The rearrangement uses TRBV28 and TRBJ1-3; D is uncertain. V was shortened by 6 bases and J by 0 bases, with 12 bases between the two germline ends. Germline CDR1 and CDR2: MDHEN and SYDVKM. The CDR3 is made up of 15 amino acids. The CDR3 coding sequence is TGTGCCAGCAGCCGAGGAGGGTTCTCTGGAAACACCATATATTTT. It specifies CASSRGGFSGNTIYF.

The V and J genes are TRBV7-3 and TRBJ2-1; no definite D call. Germline V gene data show CDR1 as SGHTA and CDR2 as FQGTGA. The V gene lost 3 bases and the J gene lost 9 bases, with 12 bases spanning the gap. The CDR3 covers 13 residues. The chain's CDR3 is CASSFTRGSEQFF. CDR3 sequence (DNA): TGTGCCAGCAGCTTCACTCGAGGAAGTGAGCAGTTCTTC.

This clonotype was picked up a small number of times. The chain uses TRBV18 and TRBJ1-5, with D possibly TRBD1 on 5 matching bases. Trimming pared 5 bases from V and 7 bases from J, leaving 15 bases between. Looked up from germline, CDR1 is KGHSH and CDR2 is LQKENI. The CDR3 is 14 residues long. The CDR3 here is CASSSQYQGQPQHF. CDR3 DNA sequence: TGTGCCAGCTCATCACAATATCAGGGCCAGCCCCAGCATTTT.